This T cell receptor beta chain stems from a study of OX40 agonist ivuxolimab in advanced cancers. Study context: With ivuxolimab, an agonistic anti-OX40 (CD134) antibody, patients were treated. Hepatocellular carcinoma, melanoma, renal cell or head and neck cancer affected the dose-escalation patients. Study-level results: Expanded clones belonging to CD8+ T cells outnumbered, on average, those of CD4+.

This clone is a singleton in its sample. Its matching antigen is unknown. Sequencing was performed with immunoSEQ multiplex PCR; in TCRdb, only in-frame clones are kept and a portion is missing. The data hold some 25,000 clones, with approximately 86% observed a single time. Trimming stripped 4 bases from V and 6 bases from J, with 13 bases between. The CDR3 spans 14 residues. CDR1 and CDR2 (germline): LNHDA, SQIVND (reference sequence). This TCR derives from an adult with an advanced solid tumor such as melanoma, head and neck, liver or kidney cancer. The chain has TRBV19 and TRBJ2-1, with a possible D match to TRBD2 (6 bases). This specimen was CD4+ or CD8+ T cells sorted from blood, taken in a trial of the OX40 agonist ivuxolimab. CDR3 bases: TGTGCCAGTAGTACGACTGCCGGGGGCAATGAGCAGTTCTTC. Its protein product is CASSTTAGGNEQFF.